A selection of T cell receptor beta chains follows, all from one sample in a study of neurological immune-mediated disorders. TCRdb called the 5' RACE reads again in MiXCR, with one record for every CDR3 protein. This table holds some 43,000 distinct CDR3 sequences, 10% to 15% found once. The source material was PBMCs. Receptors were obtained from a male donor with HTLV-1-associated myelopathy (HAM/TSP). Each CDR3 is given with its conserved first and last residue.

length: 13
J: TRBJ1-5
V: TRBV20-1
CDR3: CSARGSGSGPQHF

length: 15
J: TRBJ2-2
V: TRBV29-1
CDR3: CSVDLWTGNTGELFF

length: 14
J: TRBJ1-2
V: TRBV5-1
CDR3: CASSLRQGPYGYTF

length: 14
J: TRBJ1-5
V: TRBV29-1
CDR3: CSVELGQGGIAQHF

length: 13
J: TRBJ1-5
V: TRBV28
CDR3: CASRTGWNQPQHF

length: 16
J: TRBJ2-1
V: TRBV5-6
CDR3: CASSLVGTGRYNEQFF

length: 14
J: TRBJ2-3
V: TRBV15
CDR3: CATSRPGGTDTQYF

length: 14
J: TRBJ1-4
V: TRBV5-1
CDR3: CASSLAQGHEKLFF

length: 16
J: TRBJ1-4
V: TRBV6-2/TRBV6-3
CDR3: CASSTPTGNLEEKLFF

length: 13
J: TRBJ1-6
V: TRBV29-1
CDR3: CSVGQELNSPLHF

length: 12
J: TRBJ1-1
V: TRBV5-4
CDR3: CASSSVGAEAFF

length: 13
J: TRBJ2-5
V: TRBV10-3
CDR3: CAISGTGEETQYF

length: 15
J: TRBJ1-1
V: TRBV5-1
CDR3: CASSSWTGGNTEAFF

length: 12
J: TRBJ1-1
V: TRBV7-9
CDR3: CASRVMNTEAFF

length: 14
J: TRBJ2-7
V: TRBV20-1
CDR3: CSARDGGGRYEQYF

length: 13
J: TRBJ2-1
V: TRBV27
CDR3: CASSRQGRDEQFF

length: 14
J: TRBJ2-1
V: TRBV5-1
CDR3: CASSSGGQGNEQFF

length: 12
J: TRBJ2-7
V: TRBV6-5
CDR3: CASSGQIGEQYF

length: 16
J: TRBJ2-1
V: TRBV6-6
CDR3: CASSYSIRKLYNEQFF

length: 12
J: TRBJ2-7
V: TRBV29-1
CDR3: CSAPGQYGEQYF

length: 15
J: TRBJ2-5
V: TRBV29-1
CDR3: CSVAAGTGPQETQYF

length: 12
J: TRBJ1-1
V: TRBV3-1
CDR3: CASSPLGAEAFF